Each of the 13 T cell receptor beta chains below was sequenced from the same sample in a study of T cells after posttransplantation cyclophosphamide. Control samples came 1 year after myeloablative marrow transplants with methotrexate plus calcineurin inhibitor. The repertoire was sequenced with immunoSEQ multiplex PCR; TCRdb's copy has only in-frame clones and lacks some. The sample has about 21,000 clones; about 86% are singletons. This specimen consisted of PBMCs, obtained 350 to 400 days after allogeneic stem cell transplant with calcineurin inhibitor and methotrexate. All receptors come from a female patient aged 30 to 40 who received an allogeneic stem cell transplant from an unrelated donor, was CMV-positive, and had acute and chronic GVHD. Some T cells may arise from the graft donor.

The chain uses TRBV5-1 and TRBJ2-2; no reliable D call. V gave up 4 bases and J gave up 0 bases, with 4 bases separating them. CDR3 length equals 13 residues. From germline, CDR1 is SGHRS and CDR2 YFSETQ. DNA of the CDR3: TGCGCCAGCAGCCTAACGAACACCGGGGAGCTGTTTTTT. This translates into CASSLTNTGELFF.

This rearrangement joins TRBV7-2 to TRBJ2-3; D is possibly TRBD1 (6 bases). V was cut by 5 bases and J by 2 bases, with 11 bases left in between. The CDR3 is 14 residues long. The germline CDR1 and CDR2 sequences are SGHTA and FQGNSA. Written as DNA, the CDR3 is TGTGCCAGCAGCCAAGGGGGATCCACAGATACGCAGTATTTT. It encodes CASSQGGSTDTQYF.

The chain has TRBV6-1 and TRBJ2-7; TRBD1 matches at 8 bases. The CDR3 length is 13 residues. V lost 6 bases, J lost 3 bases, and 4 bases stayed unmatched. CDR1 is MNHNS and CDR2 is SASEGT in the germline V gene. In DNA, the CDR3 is TGTGCCAGCAGGGCCGGGACAGGCTACGAGCAGTACTTC. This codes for CASRAGTGYEQYF.

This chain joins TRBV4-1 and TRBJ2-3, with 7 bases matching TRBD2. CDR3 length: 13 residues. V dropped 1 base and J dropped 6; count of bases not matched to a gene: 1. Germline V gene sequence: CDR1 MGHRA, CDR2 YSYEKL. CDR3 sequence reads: CASSQVGGDTQYF. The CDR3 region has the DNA TGCGCCAGCAGCCAAGTGGGGGGGGATACGCAGTATTTT.

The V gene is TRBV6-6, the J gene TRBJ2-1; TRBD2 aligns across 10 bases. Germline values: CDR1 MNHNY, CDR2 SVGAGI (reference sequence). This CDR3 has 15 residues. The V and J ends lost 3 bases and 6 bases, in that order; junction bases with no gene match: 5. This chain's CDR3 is CASSYLLAGVNEQFF. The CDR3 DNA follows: TGTGCCAGCAGTTATCTCCTAGCGGGAGTCAATGAGCAGTTCTTC.

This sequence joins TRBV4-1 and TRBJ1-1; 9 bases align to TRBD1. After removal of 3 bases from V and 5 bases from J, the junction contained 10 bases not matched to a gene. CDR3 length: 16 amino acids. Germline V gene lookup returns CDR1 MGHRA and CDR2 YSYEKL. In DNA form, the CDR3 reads TGCGCCAGCAGCCACCCACCAGACAGGGGGGATACTGAAGCTTTCTTT. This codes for CASSHPPDRGDTEAFF.

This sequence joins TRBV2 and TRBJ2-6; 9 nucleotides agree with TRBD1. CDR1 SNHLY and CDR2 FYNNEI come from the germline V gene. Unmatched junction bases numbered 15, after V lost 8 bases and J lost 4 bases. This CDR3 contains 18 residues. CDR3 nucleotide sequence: TGTGCCAGCGAGGGCGGGACAGGGAGGTTAGGGGGGGCCAACGTCCTGACTTTC. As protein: CASEGGTGRLGGANVLTF.

The CDR3 DNA reads TGTGCCAGCAGACAACAGGGTGCCTTGAACACTGAAGCTTTCTTT. Translated, it gives CASRQQGALNTEAFF. The V gene is TRBV28, the J gene TRBJ1-1; the D gene is possibly TRBD1 (6 bases). Germline V gene sequence: CDR1 MDHEN, CDR2 SYDVKM. V gave up 6 bases and J gave up 0 bases, with 14 bases separating them. This CDR3 region has 15 residues.

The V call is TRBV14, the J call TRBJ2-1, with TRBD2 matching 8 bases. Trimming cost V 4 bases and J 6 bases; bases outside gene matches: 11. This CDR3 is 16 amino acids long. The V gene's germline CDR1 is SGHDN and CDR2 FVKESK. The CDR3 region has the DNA TGTGCCAGCAGCCGCGCGGGACTAGTGTGGATCAATGAGCAGTTCTTC. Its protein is CASSRAGLVWINEQFF.

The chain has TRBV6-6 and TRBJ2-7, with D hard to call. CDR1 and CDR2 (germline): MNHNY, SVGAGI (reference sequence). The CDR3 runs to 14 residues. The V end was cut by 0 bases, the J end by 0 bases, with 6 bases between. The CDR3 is CASSYSTASYEQYF. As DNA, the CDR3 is TGTGCCAGCAGTTACTCGACTGCCTCCTACGAGCAGTACTTC.

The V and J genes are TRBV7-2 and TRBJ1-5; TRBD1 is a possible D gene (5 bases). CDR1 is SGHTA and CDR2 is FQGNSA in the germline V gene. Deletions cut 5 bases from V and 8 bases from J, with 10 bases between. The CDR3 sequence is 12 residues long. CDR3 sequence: CASSLWGEPQHF. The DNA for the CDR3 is TGTGCCAGCAGCCTATGGGGGGAGCCCCAGCATTTT.

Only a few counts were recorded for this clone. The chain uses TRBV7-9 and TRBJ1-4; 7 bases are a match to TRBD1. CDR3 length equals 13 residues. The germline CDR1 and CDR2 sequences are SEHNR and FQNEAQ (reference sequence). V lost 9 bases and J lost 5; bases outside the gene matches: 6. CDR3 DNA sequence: TGTGCCAGTAAACAGGGGACAAATGAAAAACTGTTTTTT. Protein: CASKQGTNEKLFF.

The CDR3 region is CASTSEGQSSYEQYF. The CDR3 nucleotides are TGTGCCAGCACCTCTGAGGGACAAAGCTCCTACGAGCAGTACTTC. This sequence joins TRBV2 and TRBJ2-5; possible D gene TRBD1, 6 bases. Gene TRBJ2-7 matches the end of the DNA better, so the J call may be wrong. The CDR3 is 15 residues long. Germline lookup yields CDR1 SNHLY and CDR2 FYNNEI.